A selection of T cell receptor beta chains follows, all from one sample in a study of blood T cell repertoires in COVID-19. Sequencing used immunoSEQ multiplex PCR; TCRdb keeps in-frame clones, though not all of them. The sample consists of approximately 460,000 clones, 85% to 90% of them appearing once. Sample: peripheral blood. The receptors come from a man aged 18 to 30 with COVID-19, enrolled during active disease. Each CDR3 is given with its conserved first and last residue. The size field is filled for only some rows; it gives once, few, many or a size class.

v_call	clone_size	cdr3_length	j_call	cdr3_aa
TRBV11-3	NA	13	TRBJ2-5	CASSLLNQETQYF
TRBV13	NA	12	TRBJ2-7	CASSWGQNEQYF
TRBV12-3/TRBV12-4	NA	13	TRBJ1-1	CASSLVGAIETFF
TRBV6-4	NA	15	TRBJ2-1	CASSEGTVYDNEQFF
TRBV29-1	NA	14	TRBJ2-6	CSVGGHSGANVLTF
TRBV13	NA	14	TRBJ1-2	CASSHERRFYGYTF
TRBV12-5	NA	14	TRBJ2-7	CASGLGDSFYEQYF
TRBV18	NA	15	TRBJ2-7	CASSPRLALMDEQYF
TRBV4-2	NA	14	TRBJ2-5	CASSHQVSEETQYF
TRBV2	few	14	TRBJ1-6	CASRPDWGDSPLHF
TRBV5-4	NA	19	TRBJ2-6	CASSDMGTVYYTGANVLTF
TRBV7-9	NA	14	TRBJ2-7	CASSLAWAFSEQYF
TRBV3-1/TRBV3-2	NA	14	TRBJ1-5	CASSQALSHQPQHF
TRBV2	NA	16	TRBJ1-5	CASSEKGGYGNQPQHF
TRBV6-5	NA	13	TRBJ2-1	CATREGQEQWQFF
TRBV25-1	NA	15	TRBJ2-1	CASSEYGERDNEQFF
TRBV4-2	NA	15	TRBJ2-5	CASSPRTNSQETQYF
TRBV5-8	NA	13	TRBJ1-1	CASSTGQNTEAFF
TRBV5-4	few	11	TRBJ2-1	CASSGGREQFF
TRBV30	few	11	TRBJ2-3	CAWTPADTQYF
TRBV5-4	NA	16	TRBJ2-3	CASSIPGTSSTDTQYF
TRBV7-9	NA	17	TRBJ2-2	CASSDRTGRSNTGELFF
TRBV5-5	NA	15	TRBJ2-7	CASSLGPGQHYEQYF
TRBV6-5	NA	13	TRBJ1-2	CASSYRDTYGYTF
TRBV5-1	once	16	TRBJ2-3	CASSRGASGSTDTQYF
TRBV6-5	few	16	TRBJ2-3	CASSYSMYGAPDTQYF
TRBV29-1	NA	14	TRBJ1-1	CSARDRGRDTEAFF
TRBV2	NA	15	TRBJ1-4	CASAIPTGRNEKLFF
TRBV4-1	NA	16	TRBJ1-2	CASSRERTGVGNGYTF
TRBV7-9	NA	15	TRBJ2-5	CASTLRAGGRETQYF
TRBV30	NA	17	TRBJ2-1	CAWSVNPWTGTSDEQFF
TRBV7-9	NA	15	TRBJ1-4	CASSLGPRTNEKLFF
TRBV30	NA	14	TRBJ1-6	CAWRGGAVNSPLHF
TRBV6-1	NA	14	TRBJ2-5	CASSEPGEQETQYF
TRBV5-1	NA	15	TRBJ2-1	CASSREAGRRNEQFF
TRBV5-5	NA	13	TRBJ2-1	CASSLVQYNEQFF